This T cell receptor (beta chain) was identified in a study of T-cell reconstitution after alpha-beta-depleted transplantation in children. Study-wide results and caveats: Several patients had high TCRbeta diversity at day 60; it came from surviving recipient T cells and thymic progenitors. T-cell counts and diversity at one year post-transplant came mainly from newly produced T cells. There were reportedly several hundred expanded graft clones from which alpha-beta T cells came about two months after transplant.

Germline V gene data show CDR1 as SQVTM and CDR2 as ANQGSEA. The CDR3 spans 13 residues. V was clipped by 5 bases and J by 4 bases; unmatched bases: 7. Using unique molecular identifiers, the investigators prepared the TCRbeta library. Using its own MiXCR run on the PCR reads, TCRdb lists one record per CDR3 protein. The sample yields a few hundred thousand distinct CDR3 sequences, about 45% seen once. The table lists this clonotype with many counts. The antigen remains unidentified. This sample comprised PBMCs, obtained before TCRalphabeta/CD19-depleted stem cell transplant. This clonotype was sampled from a girl aged 2-10 years with aplastic anemia, due to receive a stem cell transplant. V gene TRBV29-1 combines with J gene TRBJ1-2; 7 bases match TRBD1. The CDR3 DNA follows: TGCAGCGTTCGCCCCAGGGACAGCTATGGCTACACCTTC. Protein sequence: CSVRPRDSYGYTF.